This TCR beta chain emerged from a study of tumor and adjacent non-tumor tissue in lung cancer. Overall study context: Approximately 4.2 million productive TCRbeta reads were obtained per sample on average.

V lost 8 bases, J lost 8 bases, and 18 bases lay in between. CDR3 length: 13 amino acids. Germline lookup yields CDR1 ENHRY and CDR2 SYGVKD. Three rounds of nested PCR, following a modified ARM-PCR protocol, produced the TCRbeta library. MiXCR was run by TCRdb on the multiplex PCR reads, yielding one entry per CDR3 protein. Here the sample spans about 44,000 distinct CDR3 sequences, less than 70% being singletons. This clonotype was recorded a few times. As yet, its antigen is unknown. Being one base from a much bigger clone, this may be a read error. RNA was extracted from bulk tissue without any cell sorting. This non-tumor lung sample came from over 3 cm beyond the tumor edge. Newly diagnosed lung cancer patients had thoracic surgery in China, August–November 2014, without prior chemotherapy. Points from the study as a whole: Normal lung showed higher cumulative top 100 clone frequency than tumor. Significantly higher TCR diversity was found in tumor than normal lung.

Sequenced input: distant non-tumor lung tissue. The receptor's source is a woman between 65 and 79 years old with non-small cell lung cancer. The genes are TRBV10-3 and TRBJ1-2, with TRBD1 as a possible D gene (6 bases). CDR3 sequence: CAIDQGWGGGYTF. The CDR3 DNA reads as TGTGCCATCGACCAGGGGTGGGGTGGGGGCTACACCTTC.